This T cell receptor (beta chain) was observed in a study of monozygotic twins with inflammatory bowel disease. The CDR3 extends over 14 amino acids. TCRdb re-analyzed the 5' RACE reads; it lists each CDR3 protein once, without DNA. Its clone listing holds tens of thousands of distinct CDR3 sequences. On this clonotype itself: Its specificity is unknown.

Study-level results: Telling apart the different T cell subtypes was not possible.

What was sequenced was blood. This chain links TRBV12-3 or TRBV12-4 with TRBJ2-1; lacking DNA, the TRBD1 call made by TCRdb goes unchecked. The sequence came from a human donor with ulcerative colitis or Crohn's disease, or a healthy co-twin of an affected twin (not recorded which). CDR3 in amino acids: CASSQWAANNEQFF.